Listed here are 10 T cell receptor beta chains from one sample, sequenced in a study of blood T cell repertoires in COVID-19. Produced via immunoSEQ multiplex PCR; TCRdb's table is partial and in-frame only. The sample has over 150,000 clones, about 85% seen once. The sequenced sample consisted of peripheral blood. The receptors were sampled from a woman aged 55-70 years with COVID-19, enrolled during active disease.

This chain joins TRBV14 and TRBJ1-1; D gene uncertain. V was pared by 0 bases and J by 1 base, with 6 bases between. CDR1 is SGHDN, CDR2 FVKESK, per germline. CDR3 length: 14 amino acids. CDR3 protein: CASSQDSGNTEAFF. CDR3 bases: TGTGCCAGCAGCCAAGACTCCGGGAACACTGAAGCTTTCTTT.

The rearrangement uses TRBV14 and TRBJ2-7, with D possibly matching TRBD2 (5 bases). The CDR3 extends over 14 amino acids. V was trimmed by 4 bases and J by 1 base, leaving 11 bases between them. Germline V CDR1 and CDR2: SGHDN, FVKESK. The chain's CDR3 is CASSRGPGSYEQYF. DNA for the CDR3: TGTGCCAGCAGCCGAGGGCCAGGTTCCTACGAGCAGTACTTC.

CDR3 DNA: TGTGCCAGCTCATTGGACAGGGTAGGACCTACCAATAATGAAAAACTGTTTTTT. Residues: CASSLDRVGPTNNEKLFF. This chain connects TRBV18 to TRBJ1-4, with 8 bases lining up with TRBD1. The CDR3 is made up of 18 amino acids. After removal of 5 bases from V and 4 bases from J, the junction contained 15 bases not matched to a gene. CDR1 and CDR2 (germline): KGHSH, LQKENI.

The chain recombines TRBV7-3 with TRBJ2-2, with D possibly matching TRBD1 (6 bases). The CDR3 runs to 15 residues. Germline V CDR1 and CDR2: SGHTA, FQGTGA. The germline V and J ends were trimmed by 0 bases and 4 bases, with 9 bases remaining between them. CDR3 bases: TGTGCCAGCAGCTTAACTGGGGGCGGCACCGGGGAGCTGTTTTTT. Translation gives CASSLTGGGTGELFF.

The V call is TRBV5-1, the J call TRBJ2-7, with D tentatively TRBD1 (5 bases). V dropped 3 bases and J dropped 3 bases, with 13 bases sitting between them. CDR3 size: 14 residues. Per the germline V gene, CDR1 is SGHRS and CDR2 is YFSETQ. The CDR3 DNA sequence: TGCGCCAGCAGCTCCCAGGGCCTCGTCTACGAGCAGTACTTC. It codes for CASSSQGLVYEQYF.

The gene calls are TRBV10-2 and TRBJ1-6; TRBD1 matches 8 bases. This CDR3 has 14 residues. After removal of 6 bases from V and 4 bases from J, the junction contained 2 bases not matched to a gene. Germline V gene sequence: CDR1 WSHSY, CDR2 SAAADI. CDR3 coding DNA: TGCGCCAGCAGGAGACAGGGGTATAATTCACCCCTCCACTTT. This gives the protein CASRRQGYNSPLHF.

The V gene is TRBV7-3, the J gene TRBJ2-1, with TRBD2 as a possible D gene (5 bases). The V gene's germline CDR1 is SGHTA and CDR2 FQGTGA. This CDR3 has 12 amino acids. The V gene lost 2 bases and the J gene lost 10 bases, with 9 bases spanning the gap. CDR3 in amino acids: CASSLPGSEQFF. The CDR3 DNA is TGTGCCAGCAGCTTACCGGGATCCGAGCAGTTCTTC.

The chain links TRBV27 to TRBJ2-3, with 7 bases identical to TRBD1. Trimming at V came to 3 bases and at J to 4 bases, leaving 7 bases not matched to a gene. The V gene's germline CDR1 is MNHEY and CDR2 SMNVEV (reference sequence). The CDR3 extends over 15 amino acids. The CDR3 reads CASSFRDRVSDTQYF. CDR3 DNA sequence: TGTGCCAGCAGTTTCCGAGACAGGGTGTCAGATACGCAGTATTTT.

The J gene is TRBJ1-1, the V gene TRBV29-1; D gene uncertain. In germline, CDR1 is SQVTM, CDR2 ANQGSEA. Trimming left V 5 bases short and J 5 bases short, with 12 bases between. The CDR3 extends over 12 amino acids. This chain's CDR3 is CSVSHSGTEAFF. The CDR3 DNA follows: TGCAGCGTTAGTCATTCAGGAACTGAAGCTTTCTTT.

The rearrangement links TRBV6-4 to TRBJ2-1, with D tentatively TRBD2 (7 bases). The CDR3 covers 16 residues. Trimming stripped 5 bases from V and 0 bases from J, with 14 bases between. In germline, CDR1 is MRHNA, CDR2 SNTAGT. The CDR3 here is CASSPGGRSSYNEQFF. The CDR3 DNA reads TGTGCCAGCAGTCCCGGGGGGCGGAGCTCCTACAATGAGCAGTTCTTC.